A single sample is the source of the 13 T cell receptor beta chains below, sequenced in a study of T cell changes during pregnancy in multiple sclerosis. This table comes from immunoSEQ multiplex PCR, and its TCRdb copy is limited to in-frame clones, with some not included. The sample has tens of thousands of clones; 89% are singletons. Specimen: CD4+ T cells from peripheral blood mononuclear cells, collected in the first trimester of pregnancy. The receptors originated from a female donor with multiple sclerosis, enrolled in a pregnancy study.

The chain uses TRBV11-3 and TRBJ1-2; unclear D gene. Germline V gene data show CDR1 as SGHNT and CDR2 as YENEEA. This CDR3 is 14 amino acids long. V dropped 1 base and J dropped 5 bases, with 11 bases sitting between them. Here the CDR3 DNA reads TGTGCCAGCAGCTTAGGTGAGGGAGAATATGGCTACACCTTC. Translated: CASSLGEGEYGYTF.

The V gene is TRBV28, the J gene TRBJ2-7; 7 positions agree with TRBD2. The CDR3 loop spans 16 amino acids. CDR1 is MDHEN, CDR2 SYDVKM, per germline. Trimming removed 5 bases from V and 2 bases from J; junction bases left unmatched: 12. The CDR3 nucleotides are TGTGCCAGCAGTCCGGGGTGGGAGCGGGGACCCTACGAGCAGTACTTC. It specifies CASSPGWERGPYEQYF.

The V gene is TRBV19, the J gene TRBJ1-5; the match to TRBD1 covers 7 bases. Per germline, CDR1 LNHDA and CDR2 SQIVND (reference sequence). There are 14 residues in the CDR3. With 9 bases clipped from V and 3 bases from J, the junction kept 8 bases outside the gene matches. The CDR3 DNA is TGTGCCAGCCTCAGACAGGGCTACAATCAGCCCCAGCATTTT. This gives the protein CASLRQGYNQPQHF.

V gene TRBV6-5 combines with J gene TRBJ2-4, with D perhaps matching TRBD2 (6 bases). Germline V gene data show CDR1 as MNHEY and CDR2 as SVGAGI. CDR3 length: 15 residues. V lost 6 bases and J lost 4, with 16 bases in between. As DNA, the CDR3 is TGTGCCAGCAGGGGAGGTGGTACAGGAAAAAACATTCAGTACTTC. Encoded protein: CASRGGGTGKNIQYF.

This clone has just one count. The V and J genes are TRBV2 and TRBJ1-4; D gene uncertain. V was shortened by 8 bases and J by 7 bases, with 14 bases between the two germline ends. The CDR3 covers 13 residues. Germline lookup yields CDR1 SNHLY and CDR2 FYNNEI. CDR3 in amino acids: CASAGSRSEKLFF. CDR3 DNA sequence: TGTGCCAGCGCTGGGTCAAGGAGTGAAAAACTGTTTTTT. The whole variable domain, remainder taken from reference TRBV2 and TRBJ1-4, is EPEVTQTPSHQVTQMGQEVILRCVPISNHLYFYWYRQILGQKVEFLVSFYNNEISEKSEIFDDQFSVERPDGSNFTLKIRSTKLEDSAMYFCASAGSRSEKLFFGSGTQLSVL.

This clone was seen a single time. This chain uses TRBV5-1 with TRBJ1-2; 8 bases are a match to TRBD1. Per germline, CDR1 SGHRS and CDR2 YFSETQ. The V gene end was trimmed by 2 bases and the J gene end by 6 bases; junction bases not matched to a gene: 6. The CDR3 runs to 14 residues. The CDR3 bases are TGCGCCAGCAGCTTTCTACAGGGGGGAGATGGCTACACCTTC. It specifies CASSFLQGGDGYTF. The complete variable domain, with remaining parts taken from reference TRBV5-1 and TRBJ1-2, reads KAGVTQTPRYLIKTRGQQVTLSCSPISGHRSVSWYQQTPGQGLQFLFEYFSETQRNKGNFPGRFSGRQFSNSRSEMNVSTLELGDSALYLCASSFLQGGDGYTFGSGTRLTVV.

This clone was recorded only once. V usage is TRBV10-3 and J usage is TRBJ2-7; TRBD1 matches at 10 bases. This CDR3 comprises 16 residues. In germline, CDR1 is ENHRY, CDR2 SYGVKD. The junction had 4 bases not matched to a gene; V was cut back by 2 bases and J by 0 bases. The CDR3 DNA follows: TGTGCCATCAGTGAGCCGGGACAGGGGATCTCCTACGAGCAGTACTTC. Protein product: CAISEPGQGISYEQYF.

The chain links TRBV5-1 to TRBJ2-3; D is ambiguous. Trimming stripped 0 bases from V and 4 bases from J, with 6 bases between. CDR1 SGHRS and CDR2 YFSETQ come from the germline V gene. The CDR3 contains 13 residues. The CDR3 is CASSLAGSDTQYF. The DNA for the CDR3 is TGCGCCAGCAGCTTGGCCGGGTCAGATACGCAGTATTTT.

The rearrangement joins TRBV27 to TRBJ2-1; D might be TRBD2 (5 bases). Trimming shortened V by 8 bases and J by 4 bases, and 12 bases separated the two germline ends. The CDR3 totals 13 residues. Germline lookup yields CDR1 MNHEY and CDR2 SMNVEV (reference sequence). The CDR3 loop reads CASGSRGYNEQFF. The CDR3 DNA follows: TGTGCCAGCGGCTCCCGGGGATACAATGAGCAGTTCTTC.

This chain connects TRBV28 to TRBJ1-2; D not certain. The germline gives CDR1 MDHEN, CDR2 SYDVKM. This CDR3 spans 13 amino acids. The ends were cut back, 7 bases at V and 2 bases at J, with 11 bases in the middle. The CDR3 region is CASTTPTNYGYTF. CDR3 bases: TGTGCCAGCACCACCCCGACAAACTATGGCTACACCTTC.

V and J are TRBV28 and TRBJ1-1, with TRBD1 matching 8 bases. CDR3 length: 15 amino acids. Germline CDR1 and CDR2: MDHEN and SYDVKM. V lost 2 bases, J lost 5 bases, and 7 bases stayed unmatched. Here the CDR3 reads CASSLRRTGRTEAFF. CDR3 DNA sequence: TGTGCCAGCAGTTTAAGACGGACAGGGAGAACTGAAGCTTTCTTT.

This chain connects TRBV18 to TRBJ2-7; D perhaps matches TRBD2 (6 bases). V lost 8 bases to trimming and J lost 5 bases, with 13 bases between them. The CDR3 is made up of 12 amino acids. Germline loops: CDR1 KGHSH, CDR2 LQKENI. The CDR3 is CASEAGTHEQYF. In DNA, the CDR3 is TGTGCCAGCGAAGCTGGGACTCACGAGCAGTACTTC.

This clone was seen a single time. The chain couples TRBV19 to TRBJ2-3; D is undetermined. The CDR3 contains 13 residues. Between the trimmed V and J ends, which lost 1 base and 6 bases, there was a span of 8 bases. Germline V gene lookup returns CDR1 LNHDA and CDR2 SQIVND (reference sequence). The CDR3 region is CASSIVFGDTQYF. CDR3 DNA sequence: TGTGCCAGTAGTATAGTGTTCGGTGATACGCAGTATTTT.